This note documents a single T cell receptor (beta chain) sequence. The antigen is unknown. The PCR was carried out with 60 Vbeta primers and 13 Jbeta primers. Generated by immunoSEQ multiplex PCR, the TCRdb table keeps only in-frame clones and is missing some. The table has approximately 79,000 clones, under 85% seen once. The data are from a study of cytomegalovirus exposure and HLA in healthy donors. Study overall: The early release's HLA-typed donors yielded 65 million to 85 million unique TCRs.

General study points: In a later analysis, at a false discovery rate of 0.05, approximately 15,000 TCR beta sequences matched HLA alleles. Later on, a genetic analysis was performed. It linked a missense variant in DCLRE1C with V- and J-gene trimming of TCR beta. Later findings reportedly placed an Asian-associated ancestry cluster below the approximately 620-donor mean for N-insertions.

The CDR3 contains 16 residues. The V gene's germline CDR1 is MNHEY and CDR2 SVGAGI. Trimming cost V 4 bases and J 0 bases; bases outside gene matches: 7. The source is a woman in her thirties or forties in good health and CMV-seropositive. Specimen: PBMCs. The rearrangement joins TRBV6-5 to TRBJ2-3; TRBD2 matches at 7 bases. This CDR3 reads CASSLDWRGSTDTQYF. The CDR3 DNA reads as TGTGCCAGCAGTTTGGATTGGCGGGGGAGCACAGATACGCAGTATTTT.